This T cell receptor beta chain was recorded in a study of blood T cell repertoires in COVID-19. V was clipped by 4 bases and J by 1 base, with 10 bases between them. Germline CDR1 is MNHEY and CDR2 is SVGAGI. The CDR3 consists of 14 residues. Cohort 3 recovery required two negative PCRs, clearance, or symptom resolution. In the authors' workflow: The assay estimated nucleated cells by amplifying reference gene primers. Method: immunoSEQ multiplex PCR; TCRdb's copy keeps in-frame clones and lacks some. V, J and clone size are taken as reported in that table, and D and trimming were inferred from the DNA itself. The sample has about 380,000 clones, approximately 90% seen once.

Sequencing was done on a sample of PBMCs or T cells enriched from blood (not recorded which). The receptor was isolated from a woman between 18 and 30 years old who had recovered from COVID-19. The chain combines TRBV6-5 with TRBJ1-1, with D unresolved. The CDR3 reads CASSLKEANTEAFF. The CDR3 nucleotides read TGTGCCAGCAGTTTAAAGGAGGCGAACACTGAAGCTTTCTTT.